The text below deals with one T cell receptor (beta chain). The germline V and J ends were trimmed by 5 bases and 4 bases, with 22 bases remaining between them. The V gene's germline CDR1 is SGHTA and CDR2 FQGTGA. The CDR3 totals 17 residues. This sample is drawn from a study of shared T cell receptors in the human thymus. Profiling relied on immunoSEQ multiplex PCR, and the TCRdb table lists in-frame clones only, not all of them. Here the sample spans 640,000 or so clones, about 90% being singletons. These data were likewise used in another study, on human thymus T cells. That report notes: All donors were healthy Finnish infants who were undergoing corrective surgery to treat congenital heart defects. Resected material from corrective heart surgery provided the thymus tissue analysed.

The sequence came from a boy under three years old with a congenital heart defect. The chain couples TRBV7-3 to TRBJ2-3; a weak D match, TRBD1 (7 bases). Sequenced sample: thymocytes. CDR3 region: CASSPTKGRGESDTQYF. The CDR3 DNA reads as TGTGCCAGCAGCCCAACGAAGGGCAGGGGGGAATCAGATACGCAGTATTTT.